This TCR beta chain came from a study of blood T cell repertoires in COVID-19. For the study at large: The United States, Italy and Spain were the sources of the acute and convalescent COVID-19 samples. PBMCs, B-cell-depleted T cells, or T cells were the source of the cDNA or gDNA that made up the material.

Authors' analysis steps: It was from reference gene primer amplification that nucleated cell counts were estimated. Some clones are missing from TCRdb's copy, which holds only in-frame ones; the method was immunoSEQ multiplex PCR. That table is the source of V, J and clone size, and D and trimming were worked out from the DNA. The sample records 150,000 or so clones, roughly 84% being singletons. The sequenced sample consisted of peripheral blood. The TCR originated in a human donor in a cohort sampled during active COVID-19.

The CDR3 bases are TGTGCCAGCAGCAGGGGCGCGGCGTCCCTCCACTTT. Protein sequence: CASSRGAASLHF. V is TRBV28 and J is TRBJ1-6; TRBD1 might be the D (6 bases). The V end lost 6 bases, the J end lost 14 bases, and 14 bases lay between the germline ends. CDR1 and CDR2 (germline): MDHEN, SYDVKM. CDR3 length equals 12 residues.